Presented here are 3 T cell receptor beta chains from one specimen sequenced in a study of metastatic and nonmetastatic thyroid tumors. TCRdb re-called clones via MiXCR from the PCR reads. The sample includes 15,000 to 20,000 clones, 25% to 35% of them seen just once. Thyroid surgery had not been preceded by any treatment in any patient. Sequences were obtained from tumor tissue. The receptor set was obtained from a male donor with papillary thyroid cancer or a benign thyroid nodule (not recorded which). Some clones in this sample may be carry-over from other donors' samples.

This chain uses TRBV5-1 with TRBJ2-7; tentatively, D is TRBD1 or TRBD2 (5 bases each). The CDR3 has 14 residues. Germline V gives CDR1 SGHRS, CDR2 YFSETQ. Trimming took off 0 bases at V and 3 bases at J, with 10 bases between the two ends. As DNA, the CDR3 is TGCGCCAGCAGCTTGGAGGGACGTATCTACGAGCAGTACTTC. It codes for CASSLEGRIYEQYF.

This clone was detected ten times or more. The chain has TRBV2 and TRBJ2-5, with D tentatively TRBD2 (6 bases). The CDR3 extends over 10 amino acids. CDR1 SNHLY and CDR2 FYNNEI come from the germline V gene. V was cut by 9 bases and J by 4 bases, with 6 bases left in between. The DNA for the CDR3 is TGTGCCAGGGGGGGAGAGACCCAGTACTTC. Encoded protein: CARGGETQYF.

This clone is deemed medium-sized. The V gene is TRBV11-2, the J gene TRBJ2-3; maybe TRBD2 (7 bases). Between the trimmed V and J ends, which lost 10 bases and 8 bases, there was a span of 19 bases. The CDR3 runs 13 residues. From germline, CDR1 is SGHAT and CDR2 FQNNGV. The CDR3 sequence is CATKGQGGGTQYF. The DNA for the CDR3 is TGTGCCACTAAAGGGCAGGGAGGGGGTACGCAGTATTTT.